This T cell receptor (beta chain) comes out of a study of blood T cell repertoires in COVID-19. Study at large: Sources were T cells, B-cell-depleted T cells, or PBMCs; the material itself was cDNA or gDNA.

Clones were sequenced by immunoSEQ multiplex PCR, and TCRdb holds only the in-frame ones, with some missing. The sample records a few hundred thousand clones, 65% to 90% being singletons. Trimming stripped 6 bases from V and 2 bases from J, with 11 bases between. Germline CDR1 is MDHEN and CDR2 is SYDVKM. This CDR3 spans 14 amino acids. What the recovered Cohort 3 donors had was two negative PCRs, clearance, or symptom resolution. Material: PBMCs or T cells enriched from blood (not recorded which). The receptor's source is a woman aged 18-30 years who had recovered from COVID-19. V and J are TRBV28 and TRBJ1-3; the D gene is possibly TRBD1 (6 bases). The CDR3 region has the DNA TGTGCCAGCAGACCGGGGGGGCCTGGAAACACCATATATTTT. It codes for CASRPGGPGNTIYF.